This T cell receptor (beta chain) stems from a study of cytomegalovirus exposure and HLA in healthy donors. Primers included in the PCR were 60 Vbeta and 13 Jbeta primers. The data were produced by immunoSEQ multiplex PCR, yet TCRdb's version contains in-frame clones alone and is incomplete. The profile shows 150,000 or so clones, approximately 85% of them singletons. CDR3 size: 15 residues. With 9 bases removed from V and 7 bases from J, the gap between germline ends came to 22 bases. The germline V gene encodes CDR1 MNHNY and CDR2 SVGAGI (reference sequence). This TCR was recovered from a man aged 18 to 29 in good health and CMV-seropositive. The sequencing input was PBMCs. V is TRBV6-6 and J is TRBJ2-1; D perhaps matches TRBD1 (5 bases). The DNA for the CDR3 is TGTGCCAGTTCCCCCCGGGCAGCTAAGGGGAATGAGCAGTTCTTC. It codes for CASSPRAAKGNEQFF.